This T cell receptor beta chain was identified during a study of OX40 agonist ivuxolimab in advanced cancers. Study-wide context: Ivuxolimab, which patients received intravenously every 2 weeks, was dosed at 0.01 to 10 mg/kg.

Trimming pared 6 bases from V and 7 bases from J, leaving 17 bases between. The CDR3 extends over 15 amino acids. CDR1 and CDR2 from the germline V gene are SGHDT and YYEEEE. Profiled with immunoSEQ multiplex PCR; TCRdb holds only in-frame clones, not every one. The sample contains about 70,000 clones, under 80% of which appear only once. The chain uses TRBV5-6 and TRBJ1-6, with D maybe TRBD1 (6 bases). The TCR was taken from an adult with an advanced solid tumor such as melanoma, head and neck, liver or kidney cancer. Sequencing was performed on CD4+ or CD8+ T cells sorted from blood, taken in a trial of the OX40 agonist ivuxolimab. The DNA of the CDR3 is TGTGCCAGCAATTCCGGACAGATCGGGAATTCACCCCTCCACTTT. This translates into CASNSGQIGNSPLHF.